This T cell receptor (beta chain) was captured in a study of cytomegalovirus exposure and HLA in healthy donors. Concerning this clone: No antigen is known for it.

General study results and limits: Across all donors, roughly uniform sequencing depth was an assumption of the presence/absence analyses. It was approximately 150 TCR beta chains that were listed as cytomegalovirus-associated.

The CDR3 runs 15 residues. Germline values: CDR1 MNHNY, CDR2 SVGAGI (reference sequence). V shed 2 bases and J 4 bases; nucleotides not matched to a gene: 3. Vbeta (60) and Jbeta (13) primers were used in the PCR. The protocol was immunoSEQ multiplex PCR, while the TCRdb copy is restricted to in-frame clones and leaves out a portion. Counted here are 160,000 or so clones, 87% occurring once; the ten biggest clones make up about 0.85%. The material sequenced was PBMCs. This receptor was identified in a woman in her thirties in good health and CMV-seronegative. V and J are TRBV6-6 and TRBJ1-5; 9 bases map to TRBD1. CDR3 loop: CASSYRTGENQPQHF. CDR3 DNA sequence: TGTGCCAGCAGTTACCGGACAGGGGAGAATCAGCCCCAGCATTTT.